The present TCR beta chain was sequenced within a study of CD8+ T cells in alopecia areata. As the sequencing template, cDNA was produced by extracting RNA and reverse transcribing it. Data came from immunoSEQ multiplex PCR; TCRdb stores just in-frame clones and leaves some out. The sample gives 150,000 to 200,000 clones, about 53% of which show up once; more than 10% is in the top ten. Regarding this clone: Its specificity is not known.

CDR1 SGHRS and CDR2 YFSETQ come from the germline V gene. The CDR3 runs to 15 residues. Trimming cost V 3 bases and J 10 bases; bases outside gene matches: 6. Documented treatment: oral pan-JAK inhibitor, 5-10 mg twice daily. Study-wide results and limits: Scalp clonality, together with expanded CD8+ clones among the top 100, fell significantly with tofacitinib. There were many expanded lesional clones persisting in scalp and blood during tofacitinib.

The clonotype was recovered from a human donor with alopecia areata. Sequencing was performed on CD8+ T cells sorted from blood, taken at week 24, from a patient treated with tofacitinib. The rearrangement uses TRBV5-1 and TRBJ2-1, with TRBD2 matching over 14 bases. The CDR3 DNA reads TGCGCCAGCAGCTCGACTAGCGGGGGGGCAAAGGAGCAGTTCTTC. Translated, it gives CASSSTSGGAKEQFF.